What follows are 13 T cell receptor beta chains derived from one specimen sequenced in a study of early T cells in non-severe SARS-CoV-2 infection. One entry per CDR3 protein results from TCRdb running MiXCR on the 5' RACE reads. Of tens of thousands of distinct CDR3 sequences in the sample, about 6.1% were seen once. Sample: whole blood, taken at baseline. The source is an adult who was a healthcare worker with PCR-confirmed SARS-CoV-2 infection or an uninfected control (not recorded which).

This clonotype has only a few counts. The rearrangement uses TRBV6-5 and TRBJ2-7, with D unclear. Trimming cost V 5 bases and J 4 bases, with 21 bases left between them. Germline V gene sequence: CDR1 MNHEY, CDR2 SVGAGI. The CDR3 sequence is 16 residues long. The CDR3, as DNA: TGTGCCAGCAGTCATCCAAAGGGTGCCCTCTTTTACGAGCAGTACTTC. Translating it yields CASSHPKGALFYEQYF.

The DNA for the CDR3 is TGTGCCAGCTCACCGGCACCGAGCACAGATACGCAGTATTTT. This sequence encodes CASSPAPSTDTQYF. This chain links TRBV18 with TRBJ2-3; D not certain. CDR1 is KGHSH and CDR2 is LQKENI in the germline V gene. The length of the CDR3 is 14 residues. V lost 3 bases to trimming and J lost 0 bases, with 7 bases between them. Variable domain in full (rest from reference TRBV18 and TRBJ2-3): NAGVMQNPRHLVRRRGQEARLRCSPMKGHSHVYWYRQLPEEGLKFMVYLQKENIIDESGMPKERFSAEFPKEGPSILRIQQVVRGDSAAYFCASSPAPSTDTQYFGPGTRLTVL.

This chain joins TRBV10-3 and TRBJ2-1; 7 bases agree with TRBD2. In germline, CDR1 is ENHRY, CDR2 SYGVKD. There are 15 residues in the CDR3. Trimming cost V 3 bases and J 5 bases; bases outside gene matches: 7. CDR3 nucleotides: TGTGCCATCAGTGATCGGGGGGACGGCCACAATGAGCAGTTCTTC. Translated, it gives CAISDRGDGHNEQFF.

This clonotype was seen at least ten times. V usage is TRBV6-1 and J usage is TRBJ1-4; D remains unclear. Between the trimmed V and J ends, which lost 0 bases and 6 bases, there was a span of 5 bases. Germline V gives CDR1 MNHNS, CDR2 SASEGT. The CDR3 contains 13 residues. The CDR3 nucleotides are TGTGCCAGCAGTGAAGCTTGGGATGAAAAACTGTTTTTT. It yields the protein CASSEAWDEKLFF.

CDR3 bases: TGTGCCAGAGGCGGGGACGGGACAGGGATTGCCCCCCAAGAGACCCAGTACTTC. This translates into CARGGDGTGIAPQETQYF. The gene calls are TRBV5-3 and TRBJ2-5; TRBD1 agrees at 9 bases. TRBV5-3 is an ORF, with its function uncertain. Unmatched junction bases numbered 17, after V lost 7 bases and J lost 1 base. This CDR3 spans 18 amino acids.

This chain links TRBV4-2 with TRBJ2-7; tentatively, D is TRBD1 or TRBD2 (6 bases each). Trimming removed 4 bases at V and 7 bases at J, with 29 bases between. The CDR3 is 18 amino acids. CDR1 and CDR2 from the germline V gene are LGHNA and YNFKEQ. Written as DNA, the CDR3 is TGTGCCAGCAGCCCCCAAATGACAGGAGGGAAGGCCAGCGGGGAGCAGTACTTC. It encodes CASSPQMTGGKASGEQYF.

This clonotype was counted many times. J is TRBJ2-7 and V is TRBV28; D tentatively fits TRBD1 or TRBD2 (5 bases each). The germline CDR1 and CDR2 sequences are MDHEN and SYDVKM. This CDR3 has 15 residues. Trimming shortened V by 6 bases and J by 1 base, and 16 bases separated the two germline ends. The CDR3 spells CASSSPGAPSYEQYF. The CDR3 bases are TGTGCCAGCAGCTCCCCCGGGGCGCCGTCCTACGAGCAGTACTTC.

This clonotype was seen repeatedly, ten times or more. This chain uses TRBV20-1 with TRBJ1-1; tentative D call: TRBD1 (5 bases). Trimming took 4 bases from V and 0 from J, leaving 6 bases between them. The length of the CDR3 is 12 residues. Germline V gene sequence: CDR1 DFQATT, CDR2 SNEGSKA (reference sequence). The CDR3 DNA sequence: TGCAGTGCTACCAGGGTGAACACTGAAGCTTTCTTT. It codes for CSATRVNTEAFF.

This clonotype showed up many times. This chain connects TRBV4-3 to TRBJ1-2, with D possibly matching TRBD1 (6 bases). Trimming stripped 1 base from V and 7 bases from J, with 16 bases between. Germline V gene lookup returns CDR1 LGHNA and CDR2 YSLEER. This CDR3 spans 15 amino acids. This chain's CDR3 is CASSQVTGISGGYTF. DNA of the CDR3: TGCGCCAGCAGCCAAGTTACAGGGATCTCGGGTGGCTACACCTTC.

This clonotype was observed many times. This chain connects TRBV10-3 to TRBJ1-3; D is undetermined. Germline V lookup: CDR1 ENHRY, CDR2 SYGVKD. This CDR3 is built from 14 residues. Between the trimmed V and J ends, which lost 2 bases and 1 base, there was a span of 6 bases. The CDR3 protein is CAISETQSGNTIYF. The CDR3 DNA reads as TGTGCCATCAGTGAGACCCAATCTGGAAACACCATATATTTT.

The V gene is TRBV2, the J gene TRBJ1-1; 8 bases align to TRBD1. Germline assignment: CDR1 SNHLY and CDR2 FYNNEI. After removal of 5 bases from V and 1 base from J, the junction contained 6 bases not matched to a gene. CDR3 length equals 15 residues. The CDR3 DNA reads as TGTGCCAGCAGTAGGTTGGGACAGGAGAACACTGAAGCTTTCTTT. Its translation is CASSRLGQENTEAFF.

Worth noting for this clonotype: A much bigger clone sits one base away, suggesting this may be a read error. The chain combines TRBV5-1 with TRBJ2-3, with 10 bases fitting TRBD1. Germline V gene lookup returns CDR1 SGHRS and CDR2 YFSETQ. Unmatched junction bases numbered 9, after V lost 4 bases and J lost 4 bases. This CDR3 is built from 16 residues. Here the CDR3 DNA reads TGCGCCAGCAGCACAACCTGGACAGGGGGGCCAGATACGCAGTATTTT. Translation: CASSTTWTGGPDTQYF. Full variable domain (missing parts from reference TRBV5-1 and TRBJ2-3): KAGVTQTPRYLIKTRGQQVTLSCSPISGHRSVSWYQQTPGQGLQFLFEYFSETQRNKGNFPGRFSGRQFSNSRSEMNVSTLELGDSALYLCASSTTWTGGPDTQYFGPGTRLTVL.

In its sample, this clonotype was seen many times. The V and J genes are TRBV6-2 or TRBV6-3 and TRBJ2-3; D gene ambiguous. Per germline, CDR1 MNHEY and CDR2 SVGEGT. V shed 6 bases and J shed 6 bases, with 7 bases lying between them. The CDR3 spans 11 residues. CDR3 DNA sequence: TGTGCCAGCAGCCGTTATGATACGCAGTATTTT. This gives the protein CASSRYDTQYF.